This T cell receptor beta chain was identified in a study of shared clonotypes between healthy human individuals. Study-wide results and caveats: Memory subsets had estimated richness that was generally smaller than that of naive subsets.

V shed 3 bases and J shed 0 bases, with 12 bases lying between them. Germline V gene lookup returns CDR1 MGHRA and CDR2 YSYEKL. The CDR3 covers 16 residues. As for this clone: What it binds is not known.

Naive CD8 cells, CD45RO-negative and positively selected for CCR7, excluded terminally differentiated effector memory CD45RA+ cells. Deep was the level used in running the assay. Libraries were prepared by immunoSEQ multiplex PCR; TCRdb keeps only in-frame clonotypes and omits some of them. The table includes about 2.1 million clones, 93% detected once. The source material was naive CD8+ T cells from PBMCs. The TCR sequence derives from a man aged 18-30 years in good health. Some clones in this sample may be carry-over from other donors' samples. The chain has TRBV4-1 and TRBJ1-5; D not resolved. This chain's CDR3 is CASSQTVPYSNQPQHF. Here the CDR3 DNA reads TGCGCCAGCAGCCAGACGGTCCCTTATAGCAATCAGCCCCAGCATTTT.